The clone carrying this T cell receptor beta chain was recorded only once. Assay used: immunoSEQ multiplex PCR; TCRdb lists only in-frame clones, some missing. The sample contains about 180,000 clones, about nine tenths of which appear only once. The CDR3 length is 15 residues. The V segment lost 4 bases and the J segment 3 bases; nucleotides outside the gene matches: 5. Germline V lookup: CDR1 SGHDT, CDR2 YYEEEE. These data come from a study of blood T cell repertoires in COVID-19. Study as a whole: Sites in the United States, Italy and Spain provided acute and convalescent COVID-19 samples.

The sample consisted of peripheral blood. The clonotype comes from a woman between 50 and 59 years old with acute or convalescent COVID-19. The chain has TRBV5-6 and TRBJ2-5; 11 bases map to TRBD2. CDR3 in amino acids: CASSKPGLAEETQYF. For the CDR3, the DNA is TGTGCCAGCAGCAAACCGGGACTAGCGGAAGAGACCCAGTACTTC.